This TCR beta chain was captured by sequencing in a study of Ad26.COV2.S vaccination and SARS-CoV-2 variants. Indicated treatment: some 20 received Ad26.COV2.S at low or high dose, single or two shots; about five received placebo; per-sample allocation not given. After the first vaccine or placebo injection, samples were drawn on day 63. Assay: immunoSEQ multiplex PCR; the TCRdb copy retains only in-frame clones and omits some. The sample has 400,000 to 450,000 clones, about 90% seen once. The germline V gene encodes CDR1 SGDLS and CDR2 YYNGEE. The CDR3 has 14 amino acids. V was clipped by 7 bases and J by 0 bases, with 11 bases between them.

This specimen was peripheral blood, taken in a trial of Ad26.COV2.S vaccine versus placebo. The rearrangement links TRBV9 to TRBJ1-5; D may be TRBD1 (5 bases). The clonotype originates from a person aged 18-65 years who received the Ad26.COV2.S COVID-19 vaccine or a placebo. DNA for the CDR3: TGTGCCAGCGGGGGGGTGGATAGCAATCAGCCCCAGCATTTT. It codes for CASGGVDSNQPQHF.